Shown below are 9 T cell receptor beta chains from a single sample sequenced in a study of neurological immune-mediated disorders. One entry per CDR3 protein results from TCRdb running MiXCR on the 5' RACE reads. The sample has some 27,000 distinct CDR3 sequences, 5% to 8% seen once. Sequenced material: PBMCs. These receptors were obtained from a woman in her fifties or sixties in good health.

This clonotype was counted at least ten times. V usage is TRBV7-2 and J usage is TRBJ1-5, with D unresolved. The V gene lost 4 bases and the J gene lost 9 bases, with 13 bases spanning the gap. Germline CDR1 reads SGHTA; CDR2 reads FQGNSA. This CDR3 comprises 13 residues. In DNA, the CDR3 is TGTGCCAGCAGCTCACCCGGGCAGAGGCCCCAGCATTTT. Its protein is CASSSPGQRPQHF.

This clonotype occurred many times. The chain carries TRBV5-1 and TRBJ2-7; D is unclear. Germline CDR1 and CDR2: SGHRS and YFSETQ. There are 11 residues in the CDR3. The V end was cut by 2 bases, the J end by 6 bases, with 6 bases between. CDR3 amino acids: CASSLHAEQYF. CDR3 coding DNA: TGCGCCAGCAGCTTACATGCCGAGCAGTACTTC.

This clonotype appeared a single time. The rearrangement joins TRBV15 to TRBJ2-1; 7 positions agree with TRBD1. This CDR3 has 17 residues. In germline, CDR1 is LNHNV, CDR2 YYDKDF (reference sequence). The V gene end was trimmed by 1 base and the J gene end by 9 bases; junction bases not matched to a gene: 15. CDR3 coding DNA: TGTGCCACCAGCAGAGTACTGATCCTACAGGGGCTAGGTGAGCAGTTCTTC. Translating it yields CATSRVLILQGLGEQFF.

This clonotype appeared a few times. This chain uses TRBV10-3 with TRBJ1-5; a possible D gene is TRBD1 (5 bases). Per germline, CDR1 ENHRY and CDR2 SYGVKD. The CDR3 is 13 amino acids. V dropped 7 bases and J dropped 0 bases, with 7 bases sitting between them. The CDR3 here is CAITGNSNQPQHF. The CDR3 bases are TGTGCCATCACAGGGAATAGCAATCAGCCCCAGCATTTT.

This clonotype was found many times. The chain is built from TRBV11-2 and TRBJ1-1; D possibly corresponds to TRBD1 (5 bases). Germline assignment: CDR1 SGHAT and CDR2 FQNNGV. V gave up 3 bases and J gave up 8 bases, with 19 bases separating them. The CDR3 is made up of 15 amino acids. CDR3 loop: CASSLETGPYSEAFF. CDR3 in DNA: TGTGCCAGCAGCTTGGAAACAGGCCCCTACTCGGAAGCTTTCTTT.

This clonotype was seen at least ten times. This chain joins TRBV29-1 and TRBJ2-3; TRBD2 matches at 9 bases. Germline CDR1 and CDR2: SQVTM and ANQGSEA. With 7 bases clipped from V and 0 bases from J, the junction kept 5 bases outside the gene matches. The CDR3 totals 14 residues. The CDR3 nucleotides read TGCAGCGCCCACACTAGCGGGAGCACAGATACGCAGTATTTT. Translation gives CSAHTSGSTDTQYF.

This clonotype was detected many times. V and J are TRBV5-1 and TRBJ2-1; D gene unclear. CDR3 length: 12 residues. Germline assignment: CDR1 SGHRS and CDR2 YFSETQ. Trimming took off 3 bases at V and 8 bases at J, with 9 bases between the two ends. In DNA form, the CDR3 reads TGCGCCAGCAGCTCCGCTCGCGATGAGCAGTTCTTC. It is translated as CASSSARDEQFF.

This clonotype was found many times. CDR3 in amino acids: CATSDLCQPQHF. For the CDR3, the DNA is TGTGCCACCAGTGATTTGTGTCAGCCCCAGCATTTT. The chain uses TRBV24-1 and TRBJ1-5; no clear D gene. Trimming left V 0 bases short and J 6 bases short, with 2 bases between. CDR1 and CDR2 (germline): KGHDR, SFDVKD. CDR3 length: 12 amino acids.

This clonotype was picked up a small number of times. The chain recombines TRBV7-8 with TRBJ1-1; TRBD1 aligns across 7 bases. This CDR3 has 17 amino acids. V lost 2 bases to trimming and J lost 1 base; unmatched junction nucleotides: 10. CDR1 and CDR2 (germline): SGHVS, FQNEAQ. CDR3 sequence: CASSLPSRDSSNTEAFF. The CDR3 bases are TGTGCCAGCAGCTTACCTTCTCGGGACAGCTCGAACACTGAAGCTTTCTTT. The variable domain in full, with the rest retrieved from reference TRBV7-8 and TRBJ1-1, is GAGVSQSPRYKVAKRGQDVALRCDPISGHVSLFWYQQALGQGPEFLTYFQNEAQLDKSGLPSDRFFAERPEGSVSTLKIQRTQQEDSAVYLCASSLPSRDSSNTEAFFGQGTRLTVV.